The 19 T cell receptor beta chains given below trace back to one sample, sequenced in a study of beta chain features in type 1 diabetes. Whole-study findings and limits: Type 1 diabetes patients had moderately but significantly shorter TCRB CDR3s in all four CD4+ subsets.

Sequenced material consisted of expressed TCRB transcripts (all of the isolated RNA was reverse transcribed). This table comes from immunoSEQ multiplex PCR, and its TCRdb copy is limited to in-frame clones, with some not included. The table records nearly 700,000 clones, 10% to 15% of them present only once. These receptors have no identified antigens. Sequenced sample: naive CD4+ T cells from blood. The receptors originated from a man younger than 35 with type 1 diabetes.

The chain joins TRBV2 to TRBJ1-5, with 10 positions matching TRBD1. V was pared by 5 bases and J by 5 bases, with 3 bases of the junction left unmatched. CDR1 SNHLY and CDR2 FYNNEI come from the germline V gene. This CDR3 contains 14 residues. CDR3 protein: CASSPTGGHQPQHF. CDR3 sequence (DNA): TGTGCCAGCAGTCCGACAGGGGGCCATCAGCCCCAGCATTTT.

The V gene is TRBV18, the J gene TRBJ2-1; D ambiguous. This CDR3 is built from 15 residues. The V gene's germline CDR1 is KGHSH and CDR2 LQKENI. Trimming left V 3 bases short and J 3 bases short, with 12 bases between. CDR3 in DNA: TGTGCCAGCTCACCGTCGCGAGATAACTACAATGAGCAGTTCTTC. Its protein is CASSPSRDNYNEQFF.

This clone was picked up a small number of times. CDR3 sequence reads: CASRARDRGTYEQYF. The CDR3, as DNA: TGTGCCAGCAGGGCCCGGGACAGGGGAACCTACGAGCAGTACTTC. The chain has TRBV6-5 and TRBJ2-7, with TRBD1 matching 10 bases. Unmatched junction bases numbered 7, after V lost 6 bases and J lost 2 bases. The CDR3 is made up of 15 amino acids. The germline gives CDR1 MNHEY, CDR2 SVGAGI.

This clone showed up just a few times. This sequence joins TRBV5-1 and TRBJ2-1, with D possibly matching TRBD2 (5 bases). Germline CDR1 SGHRS, CDR2 YFSETQ. The CDR3 loop spans 14 amino acids. V lost 0 bases, J lost 5 bases, and 9 bases lay in between. The CDR3 is CASSLGRQDNEQFF. CDR3 sequence (DNA): TGCGCCAGCAGCTTGGGGAGGCAGGACAATGAGCAGTTCTTC. Full variable domain (outside the CDR3, taken from reference TRBV5-1 and TRBJ2-1): KAGVTQTPRYLIKTRGQQVTLSCSPISGHRSVSWYQQTPGQGLQFLFEYFSETQRNKGNFPGRFSGRQFSNSRSEMNVSTLELGDSALYLCASSLGRQDNEQFFGPGTRLTVL.

This chain uses TRBV7-9 with TRBJ2-7; 11 positions match TRBD2. Per germline, CDR1 SEHNR and CDR2 FQNEAQ (reference sequence). The CDR3 is 16 residues long. V dropped 2 bases and J dropped 1; count of bases not matched to a gene: 4. The CDR3 loop reads CASSLLLAGESYEQYF. Here the CDR3 DNA reads TGTGCCAGCAGCTTACTACTAGCGGGGGAGTCCTACGAGCAGTACTTC.

J is TRBJ2-5 and V is TRBV7-2; the D is unclear. This CDR3 is built from 15 residues. CDR1 and CDR2 (germline): SGHTA, FQGNSA. Trimming left V 0 bases short and J 1 base short, with 9 bases between. CDR3 loop: CASSLALGPQETQYF. As DNA, the CDR3 is TGTGCCAGCAGCTTAGCGCTGGGCCCCCAAGAGACCCAGTACTTC.

This chain joins TRBV5-1 and TRBJ2-5, with 10 bases aligning to TRBD1. V was pared by 0 bases and J by 4 bases, with 6 bases of the junction left unmatched. The CDR3 runs to 16 residues. Germline CDR1 is SGHRS and CDR2 is YFSETQ. CDR3 nucleotide sequence: TGCGCCAGCAGCTTGGCCGGACAGGGGGTTGTAGAGACCCAGTACTTC. The encoded protein is CASSLAGQGVVETQYF.

This clone came up a few times. Other DNA sequences in this sample translate to the same CDR3. The CDR3 is CASRRDSNQPQHF. CDR3 in DNA: TGTGCCAGCAGACGCGATAGCAATCAGCCCCAGCATTTT. The J gene is TRBJ1-5, the V gene TRBV2; D remains ambiguous. Germline V gene sequence: CDR1 SNHLY, CDR2 FYNNEI. V was trimmed by 6 bases and J by 0 bases, leaving 6 bases between them. The length of the CDR3 is 13 residues.

The V gene is TRBV30, the J gene TRBJ1-2; D not resolved. The germline V and J ends were trimmed by 3 bases and 5 bases, with 16 bases remaining between them. CDR1 is GTSNPN and CDR2 is SVGIG in the germline V gene (reference sequence). The CDR3 has 14 residues. CDR3 amino acids: CAWRAGTEQYGYTF. CDR3 in DNA: TGTGCCTGGAGGGCGGGTACGGAACAGTATGGCTACACCTTC.

V is TRBV30 and J is TRBJ1-6; D is uncertain. The CDR3 is 15 residues long. Germline V gives CDR1 GTSNPN, CDR2 SVGIG (reference sequence). Trimming removed 0 bases from V and 7 bases from J, with 13 bases in between. CDR3 coding DNA: TGTGCCTGGAGTGTTTTAGGACGGAAAAATTCACCCCTCCACTTT. Translating it yields CAWSVLGRKNSPLHF.

This clone was seen more than once but under ten times. The chain links TRBV28 to TRBJ1-6, with D uncertain. The CDR3 contains 14 residues. The V and J ends lost 4 bases and 14 bases respectively, with 18 bases between them. Germline CDR1 and CDR2: MDHEN and SYDVKM. The chain's CDR3 is CASSSRDRIESLHF. The CDR3 nucleotides read TGTGCCAGCAGTTCTCGAGATCGAATTGAGTCCCTCCACTTT. Filled out from reference TRBV28 and TRBJ1-6, the complete variable domain reads DVKVTQSSRYLVKRTGEKVFLECVQDMDHENMFWYRQDPGLGLRLIYFSYDVKMKEKGDIPEGYSVSREKKERFSLILESASTNQTSMYLCASSSRDRIESLHFGNGTRLTVT.

Only a few counts were recorded for this clone. Other DNA sequences in this sample translate to the same CDR3. V usage is TRBV14 and J usage is TRBJ1-1; the D is unclear. Trimming took off 1 base at V and 5 bases at J, with 11 bases between the two ends. This CDR3 is 14 amino acids long. Germline values: CDR1 SGHDN, CDR2 FVKESK. The DNA for the CDR3 is TGTGCCAGCAGCCAAGCGGCGGGAGGGACTGAAGCTTTCTTT. It is translated as CASSQAAGGTEAFF.

This clone turned up a few times. CDR3 sequence (DNA): TGTGCCAGCAGCCCCTTAGGGACAAGGGAACATGGCTACACCTTC. Translating it yields CASSPLGTREHGYTF. The chain is built from TRBV11-2 and TRBJ1-2; a weak D match, TRBD1 (6 bases). The germline V gene has CDR1 SGHAT and CDR2 FQNNGV. CDR3 length: 15 residues. V was pared by 5 bases and J by 6 bases, with 19 bases between.

This clone was seen only a few times. This sample also contains other DNA sequences that code for the same CDR3. The V call is TRBV10-3, the J call TRBJ2-3; D is unclear. Trimming pared 0 bases from V and 6 bases from J, leaving 4 bases between. This CDR3 is 12 amino acids long. Germline CDR1 reads ENHRY; CDR2 reads SYGVKD. CDR3 in amino acids: CAISESADTQYF. The CDR3 bases are TGTGCCATCAGTGAGTCGGCGGATACGCAGTATTTT.

This clone was observed a single time. The rearrangement uses TRBV5-4 and TRBJ2-4; D might be TRBD1 or TRBD2, each matching 5 bases. Germline CDR1 and CDR2: SGHNT and YYREEE (reference sequence). V lost 3 bases and J 8 bases, leaving 21 bases between the germline ends. This CDR3 region has 16 residues. CDR3 DNA sequence: TGTGCCAGCAGCTCACGGGCAGGGACGGGCAGGGACATTCAGTACTTC. Amino acid sequence: CASSSRAGTGRDIQYF. Variable domain in full (rest from reference TRBV5-4 and TRBJ2-4): ETGVTQSPTHLIKTRGQQVTLRCSSQSGHNTVSWYQQALGQGPQFIFQYYREEENGRGNFPPRFSGLQFPNYSSELNVNALELDDSALYLCASSSRAGTGRDIQYFGAGTRLSVL.

V usage is TRBV7-9 and J usage is TRBJ1-1; 7 positions agree with TRBD1. Losses at the gene ends were 4 bases for V and 4 bases for J; bases not matched to a gene: 9. Looked up from germline, CDR1 is SEHNR and CDR2 is FQNEAQ (reference sequence). The CDR3 covers 15 residues. The CDR3 region is CASSSSQGGGTEAFF. CDR3 coding DNA: TGTGCCAGCAGCTCCTCCCAGGGGGGAGGCACTGAAGCTTTCTTT.

This chain joins TRBV4-1 and TRBJ1-6; 9 bases are a match to TRBD1. V trimming: 0 bases; J trimming: 5 bases; junction bases outside the gene matches: 2. Germline CDR1 is MGHRA and CDR2 is YSYEKL. The CDR3 consists of 16 residues. As DNA, the CDR3 is TGCGCCAGCAGCCAAGATGGGGACAGGGATAATTCACCCCTCCACTTT. This translates into CASSQDGDRDNSPLHF.

The CDR3 loop reads CASSWGDPVNTEAFF. In DNA form, the CDR3 reads TGTGCCAGCAGCTGGGGGGACCCCGTGAACACTGAAGCTTTCTTT. The rearrangement uses TRBV5-4 and TRBJ1-1; D is possibly TRBD1 (5 bases). V was trimmed by 3 bases and J by 0 bases, leaving 12 bases between them. There are 15 residues in the CDR3. Per germline, CDR1 SGHNT and CDR2 YYREEE (reference sequence).

This clone was recorded a few times. The chain is built from TRBV14 and TRBJ1-3; D possibly corresponds to TRBD1 (5 bases). V was trimmed by 1 base and J by 1 base, leaving 11 bases between them. Germline loops: CDR1 SGHDN, CDR2 FVKESK. The CDR3 has 16 residues. CDR3 protein: CASSQVGGGSGNTIYF. CDR3 in DNA: TGTGCCAGCAGCCAAGTCGGGGGAGGATCTGGAAACACCATATATTTT.